This TCR beta chain was obtained from a study of blood T cells in healthy people across ages. Study-level results: TCR beta diversity per million T cells fell roughly linearly with age.

With V trimmed by 5 bases and J by 1 base, 6 bases remained unmatched. Per the germline V gene, CDR1 is MNHEY and CDR2 is SVGAGI. The CDR3 length is 15 residues. As concerns this clonotype: Its antigen remains unknown.

Sample-barcoded 5' priming and a J-beta primer mix drove a second PCR of about 7 to 11 cycles. In TCRdb, the 5' RACE reads were re-called with MiXCR into one record per CDR3 protein. Of about 780,000 distinct CDR3 sequences in the sample, around 45% are singletons; the top ten hold less than 20%. All donors came from Russia, were Caucasian and healthy, and spanned ages about 6 to 90. What was sequenced was blood. The clonotype originates from a man older than 75 in good health. The rearrangement links TRBV6-5 to TRBJ1-1, with 8 bases matching TRBD1. The chain's CDR3 is CASSRMGQANTEAFF. CDR3 coding DNA: TGTGCCAGCAGTAGGATGGGACAGGCGAACACTGAAGCTTTCTTT.